A single sample gave rise to the 3 T cell receptor beta chains below, sequenced in a study of blood T cells in healthy people across ages (dated by TCRdb to 2014 to 2015). The library was generated by 5' RACE. Sequenced using an Illumina HiSeq 2500. A second PCR of roughly 6 to 11 cycles was run with a J-beta primer mix and a sample-barcoded 5' primer. Starting from the raw public reads, TCRdb applied fastp trimming at Q25, assembled clones with MiXCR and retained in-frame beta chains. Each CDR3 protein gets just one entry, which takes the most common genes and DNA from the rows behind it. Recorded for this sample are approximately 850,000 distinct CDR3 sequences; approximately 44% of them occurred a single time. The biggest ten clones account for about a fifth of the sample. Material: blood. These receptors came from a man aged 60 to 75 in good health.

This clonotype was seen at least ten times. The chain couples TRBV25-1 to TRBJ2-1, with TRBD2 identical over 10 bases. Germline V lookup: CDR1 MGHDK, CDR2 SYGVNS. Germline trimming cut 2 bases from V and 7 bases from J; bases unmatched to any gene: 5. The CDR3 has 15 residues. This chain's CDR3 is CASSEGSGGKNEQFF. The CDR3 coding sequence is TGTGCCAGCAGTGAAGGTAGCGGGGGGAAAAATGAGCAGTTCTTC.

This chain joins TRBV6-2 or TRBV6-3 and TRBJ2-7; D gene ambiguous. The CDR3 spans 13 residues. Germline assignment: CDR1 MNHEY and CDR2 SVGEGT. V lost 2 bases and J 2 bases, leaving 7 bases between the germline ends. CDR3 coding DNA: TGTGCCAGCAGTTACGAACTTACCTACGAGCAGTACTTC. This codes for CASSYELTYEQYF.

This chain links TRBV19 with TRBJ1-2; D not resolved. Between the trimmed V and J ends, which lost 7 bases and 0 bases, there was a span of 12 bases. Per the germline V gene, CDR1 is LNHDA and CDR2 is SQIVND (reference sequence). This CDR3 is 14 amino acids long. CDR3: CASTPRKANYGYTF. CDR3 nucleotide sequence: TGTGCCAGTACCCCGCGAAAAGCTAACTATGGCTACACCTTC.